The 21 T cell receptor beta chains below come from one sample, sequenced in a study of T cells in Graves' hyperthyroidism and ophthalmopathy. The investigators amplified TCR beta CDR3 regions from RNA transcripts. Researchers ran a first-round RT-PCR on the TCR CDR3 using the HTBI primer set. One entry per CDR3 protein results from TCRdb running MiXCR on the multiplex PCR reads. The sample holds 700,000 or so distinct CDR3 sequences, roughly 15% seen once. The specimen was blood. The receptors come from a man aged 18-30 years with Graves' hyperthyroidism.

This chain uses TRBV20-1 with TRBJ2-2; D may correspond to TRBD1 or TRBD2 (7 bases each). Germline V gene sequence: CDR1 DFQATT, CDR2 SNEGSKA (reference sequence). The CDR3 has 14 amino acids. Trimming took 5 bases from V and 6 from J, leaving 16 bases between them. The CDR3 DNA sequence: TGCAGTGCTCACCAGGGGGGGGGGCCCGGGGAGCTGTTTTTT. Its protein is CSAHQGGGPGELFF.

This clonotype was recorded only once. It may be a read error: a sequence one base away is much more abundant. CDR3 sequence reads: CAWSVGGQGTQYF. Written as DNA, the CDR3 is TGTGCCTGGAGTGTAGGGGGGCAAGGGACCCAGTACTTC. J is TRBJ2-5 and V is TRBV30, with D perhaps matching TRBD1 or TRBD2 (6 bases each). From germline, CDR1 is GTSNPN and CDR2 SVGIG (reference sequence). The length of the CDR3 is 13 residues.

This clonotype was seen at least ten times. This rearrangement joins TRBV7-3 to TRBJ2-7; D is perhaps TRBD1 (6 bases). CDR1 and CDR2 from the germline V gene are SGHTA and FQGTGA. V was pared by 4 bases and J by 6 bases, with 16 bases between. This CDR3 spans 14 amino acids. CDR3: CASSSLTQGFEQYF. CDR3 DNA: TGTGCCAGCAGCTCGTTAACACAGGGTTTCGAGCAGTACTTC.

This clonotype was counted a few times. The chain has TRBV28 and TRBJ2-7; D uncertain. The CDR3 totals 14 residues. Germline-derived CDR1 and CDR2 are MDHEN and SYDVKM. Trimming took off 7 bases at V and 6 bases at J, with 19 bases between the two ends. The CDR3 bases are TGTGCCAGCAACCCAGCCGGGCCGTCCGGCGAGCAGTACTTC. This encodes CASNPAGPSGEQYF.

The chain employs TRBV6-2 or TRBV6-3 and TRBJ1-5, with D possibly being TRBD1 (5 bases). This CDR3 contains 13 residues. Germline V gene lookup returns CDR1 MNHEY and CDR2 SVGEGT. Deletions cut 9 bases from V and 7 bases from J, with 16 bases between. The CDR3 protein is CASRGVAEQPQHF. The CDR3 nucleotides are TGTGCCAGTAGAGGGGTGGCGGAGCAGCCCCAGCATTTT.

This clonotype was counted ten times or more. This chain links TRBV30 with TRBJ2-1; no clear D. The CDR3 spans 13 residues. V shed 0 bases and J shed 4 bases, with 7 bases lying between them. The germline V gene has CDR1 GTSNPN and CDR2 SVGIG (reference sequence). CDR3 protein: CAWSVGDYNEQFF. Here the CDR3 DNA reads TGTGCCTGGAGTGTTGGTGATTACAATGAGCAGTTCTTC.

For the CDR3, the DNA is TGTGCCAGCAGCTTATTACACTGGTCGGAGACTAGCGGCCCGAATGAGCAGTTCTTC. Its protein is CASSLLHWSETSGPNEQFF. V is TRBV7-9 and J is TRBJ2-1, with 9 bases identical to TRBD2. The V and J ends lost 2 bases and 7 bases, in that order; junction bases with no gene match: 18. Germline CDR1 SEHNR, CDR2 FQNEAQ (reference sequence). CDR3 length: 19 residues.

J is TRBJ2-3 and V is TRBV9; 12 bases are shared with TRBD2. The CDR3 is 16 amino acids. V was pared by 0 bases and J by 3 bases, with 2 bases of the junction left unmatched. In germline, CDR1 is SGDLS, CDR2 YYNGEE. The CDR3 spells CASSVGLAGATDTQYF. The CDR3, as DNA: TGTGCCAGCAGCGTAGGACTAGCGGGAGCGACAGATACGCAGTATTTT.

The chain carries TRBV9 and TRBJ2-2; TRBD2 agrees at 9 bases. Losses at the gene ends were 3 bases for V and 4 bases for J; bases not matched to a gene: 4. Germline loops: CDR1 SGDLS, CDR2 YYNGEE. The CDR3 contains 15 residues. CDR3 DNA: TGTGCCAGCAGCGGAGGGACTAGCCCCACCGGGGAGCTGTTTTTT. It is translated as CASSGGTSPTGELFF.

This clonotype was seen repeatedly, ten times or more. This chain uses TRBV12-5 with TRBJ2-1; 14 nucleotides align to TRBD2. The CDR3 is made up of 16 amino acids. V shed 5 bases and J 8 bases; nucleotides not matched to a gene: 8. Germline lookup yields CDR1 LGHNT and CDR2 FRNRAP. This CDR3 reads CASGLRGTSGSYEQFF. The CDR3 DNA reads as TGTGCTAGTGGTCTCCGTGGGACTAGCGGGAGCTATGAGCAGTTCTTC.

The table lists this clonotype with many counts. Here the CDR3 reads CSAREASGRVKETQYF. The CDR3 DNA reads TGCAGTGCTAGAGAGGCTAGCGGGAGGGTTAAGGAGACCCAGTACTTC. This chain links TRBV20-1 with TRBJ2-5; 12 nucleotides align to TRBD2. J gave up 5 bases and V 0 bases, and 7 bases lay outside the gene matches. CDR1 and CDR2 from the germline V gene are DFQATT and SNEGSKA (reference sequence). The CDR3 is made up of 16 amino acids.

The sample holds one count of this clonotype. The chain links TRBV7-2 to TRBJ2-5; D is perhaps TRBD1 (5 bases). The CDR3 sequence is 13 residues long. CDR1 SGHTA and CDR2 FQGNSA come from the germline V gene. V lost 6 bases to trimming and J lost 2 bases, with 10 bases between them. The CDR3 sequence: CASRLTVQETQYF. CDR3 sequence (DNA): TGTGCCAGCAGACTGACAGTTCAAGAGACCCAGTACTTC.

Turning to this clonotype: One end of the junction does not line up with germline, which may come from a read error. The CDR3 nucleotides read TGTGCCAGCAGTATAGCGGGGGGGACCTACGGGCAGTACTTC. Translating it yields CASSIAGGTYGQYF. The rearrangement links TRBV28 to TRBJ2-7; 11 bases match TRBD2. CDR1 and CDR2 (germline): MDHEN, SYDVKM. The CDR3 runs to 14 residues.

The rearrangement uses TRBV24-1 and TRBJ1-5, with D possibly matching TRBD1 (6 bases). Trimming removed 5 bases at V and 11 bases at J, with 12 bases between. Germline V lookup: CDR1 KGHDR, CDR2 SFDVKD. The CDR3 has 12 residues. This CDR3 is CATSAPEGAQHF. In nucleotides, the CDR3 is TGTGCCACCAGTGCCCCGGAGGGGGCCCAGCATTTT.

This clonotype was detected ten times or more. V and J are TRBV18 and TRBJ2-1, with 8 bases aligning to TRBD2. The ends lost 3 bases at V and 10 bases at J; junction bases unmatched: 11. Per the germline V gene, CDR1 is KGHSH and CDR2 is LQKENI. This CDR3 spans 15 amino acids. The chain's CDR3 is CASSPGQRGREEQFF. Here the CDR3 DNA reads TGTGCCAGCTCACCGGGCCAGCGGGGGAGGGAGGAGCAGTTCTTC. The whole variable domain, remainder taken from reference TRBV18 and TRBJ2-1, is NAGVMQNPRHLVRRRGQEARLRCSPMKGHSHVYWYRQLPEEGLKFMVYLQKENIIDESGMPKERFSAEFPKEGPSILRIQQVVRGDSAAYFCASSPGQRGREEQFFGPGTRLTVL.

This clonotype was observed at least ten times. The chain recombines TRBV29-1 with TRBJ2-7, with TRBD1 matching 9 bases. Germline loops: CDR1 SQVTM, CDR2 ANQGSEA. After removal of 4 bases from V and 2 bases from J, the junction contained 6 bases not matched to a gene. The CDR3 consists of 14 residues. CDR3: CSVVGTGRTYEQYF. DNA of the CDR3: TGCAGCGTTGTGGGGACAGGGCGCACCTACGAGCAGTACTTC.

Only a few counts were recorded for this clonotype. The chain carries TRBV29-1 and TRBJ1-2; the match to TRBD1 covers 7 bases. Per the germline V gene, CDR1 is SQVTM and CDR2 is ANQGSEA. V shed 4 bases and J 6 bases; nucleotides not matched to a gene: 8. The CDR3 is 13 residues long. CDR3 nucleotides: TGCAGCGTTGCGGGGGGACAGATAGATGGCTACACCTTC. Amino acids: CSVAGGQIDGYTF. The variable domain in full, with the rest retrieved from reference TRBV29-1 and TRBJ1-2, is SAVISQKPSRDICQRGTSLTIQCQVDSQVTMMFWYRQQPGQSLTLIATANQGSEATYESGFVIDKFPISRPNLTFSTLTVSNMSPEDSSIYLCSVAGGQIDGYTFGSGTRLTVV.

The chain is built from TRBV7-9 and TRBJ1-4, with 9 bases matching TRBD1. Germline V gene sequence: CDR1 SEHNR, CDR2 FQNEAQ (reference sequence). The V gene end was trimmed by 4 bases and the J gene end by 6 bases; junction bases not matched to a gene: 6. This CDR3 has 15 residues. The CDR3 region is CASSSLGDRDEKLFF. CDR3 sequence (DNA): TGTGCCAGCAGCTCCCTAGGGGACAGGGATGAAAAACTGTTTTTT.

This clonotype was detected ten times or more. The J gene is TRBJ2-1, the V gene TRBV11-2; 7 nucleotides match TRBD2. The CDR3 runs 15 residues. Germline values: CDR1 SGHAT, CDR2 FQNNGV. With 1 base clipped from V and 3 bases from J, the junction kept 3 bases outside the gene matches. CDR3 nucleotide sequence: TGTGCCAGCAGCTTAGGGCGGGAGAACTACAATGAGCAGTTCTTC. This codes for CASSLGRENYNEQFF.

This clonotype was counted only a few times. The V gene is TRBV4-3, the J gene TRBJ2-5, with D unresolved. The CDR3 runs to 16 residues. Germline-derived CDR1 and CDR2 are LGHNA and YSLEER. Between the trimmed V and J ends, which lost 1 base and 5 bases, there was a span of 17 bases. The CDR3 bases are TGCGCCAGCAGCCAAGGGGTCAGCCAGGTCATGGAGACCCAGTACTTC. Encoded protein: CASSQGVSQVMETQYF.

Notes on this clonotype: A much larger clone lies a single base off, so this may be a read error. J is TRBJ2-1 and V is TRBV28; 9 nucleotides match TRBD2. The CDR3 consists of 15 residues. Germline CDR1 is MDHEN and CDR2 is SYDVKM. Unmatched junction bases numbered 12, after V lost 7 bases and J lost 8 bases. Here the CDR3 DNA reads TGTGCCAGCATTTTCGGGCGGGAGGGCCTGGATGAGCAGTTCTTC. Translating gives CASIFGREGLDEQFF.